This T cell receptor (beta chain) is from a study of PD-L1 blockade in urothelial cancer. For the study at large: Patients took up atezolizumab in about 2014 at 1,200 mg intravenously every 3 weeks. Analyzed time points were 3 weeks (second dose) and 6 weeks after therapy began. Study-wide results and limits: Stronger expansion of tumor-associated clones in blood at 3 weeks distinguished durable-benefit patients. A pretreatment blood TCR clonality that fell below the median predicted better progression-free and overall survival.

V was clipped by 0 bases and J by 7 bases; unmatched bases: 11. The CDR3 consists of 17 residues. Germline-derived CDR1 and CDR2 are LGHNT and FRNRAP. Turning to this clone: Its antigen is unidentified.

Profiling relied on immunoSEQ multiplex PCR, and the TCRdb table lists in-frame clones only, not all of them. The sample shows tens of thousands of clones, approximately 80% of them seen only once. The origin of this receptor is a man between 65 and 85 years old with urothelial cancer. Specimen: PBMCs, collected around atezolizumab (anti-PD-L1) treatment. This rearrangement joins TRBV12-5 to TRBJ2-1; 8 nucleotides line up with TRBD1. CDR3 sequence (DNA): TGTGCTAGTGGTTTGGTACAGGGGGTCGGGATTGGTAATGAGCAGTTCTTC. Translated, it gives CASGLVQGVGIGNEQFF.